The 13 T cell receptor beta chains below all came from one sample that was sequenced in a study of post-analysis software for immune sequencing data. Study-level findings and limits: Compared with controls, patients had more of 4 to 6 TRBV segments, including TRBV5-6, TRBV5-1 and TRBV20-1.

Each TCR beta cDNA library carried unique molecular identifiers. From the PCR reads, TCRdb called clonotypes with MiXCR, one entry per CDR3 protein. Of some 690,000 distinct CDR3 sequences listed, around 27% are singletons. Antigens of these TCRs are unknown. The sequencing input was blood. The receptor source for this set is a girl aged 10 to 17 with multiple sclerosis.

This clonotype turned up a few times. The chain combines TRBV9 with TRBJ1-2; D not resolved. The V gene's germline CDR1 is SGDLS and CDR2 YYNGEE. Between the trimmed V and J ends, which lost 2 bases and 4 bases, there was a span of 9 bases. This CDR3 comprises 13 residues. The CDR3 coding sequence is TGTGCCAGCAGCGTGAATGGCGGCTATGGCTACACCTTC. Translating it yields CASSVNGGYGYTF.

V is TRBV28 and J is TRBJ1-2; 10 bases are a match to TRBD1. Germline CDR1 and CDR2: MDHEN and SYDVKM. This CDR3 is built from 16 residues. The V gene end was trimmed by 4 bases and the J gene end by 2 bases; junction bases not matched to a gene: 7. Written as DNA, the CDR3 is TGTGCCAGCAGTTCGACAGGGGGCCTCCTCAACTATGGCTACACCTTC. It specifies CASSSTGGLLNYGYTF.

The chain employs TRBV7-9 and TRBJ2-2; D is possibly TRBD1 or TRBD2 (7 bases each). Trimming stripped 8 bases from V and 1 base from J, with 17 bases between. Per the germline V gene, CDR1 is SEHNR and CDR2 is FQNEAQ (reference sequence). This CDR3 has 16 residues. CDR3 in amino acids: CASAPQGGMNTGELFF. In DNA, the CDR3 is TGTGCCAGCGCACCCCAGGGGGGGATGAACACCGGGGAGCTGTTTTTT.

This chain uses TRBV4-2 with TRBJ1-4; D gene unclear. This CDR3 contains 14 residues. Per the germline V gene, CDR1 is LGHNA and CDR2 is YNFKEQ. Trimming removed 2 bases at V and 4 bases at J, with 8 bases between. The CDR3 region is CASSQWTLNEKLFF. The CDR3 bases are TGTGCCAGCAGCCAATGGACGCTTAATGAAAAACTGTTTTTT.

The rearrangement links TRBV5-1 to TRBJ2-3, with 14 bases aligning to TRBD2. This CDR3 comprises 16 residues. Germline CDR1 and CDR2: SGHRS and YFSETQ. The V gene end was trimmed by 4 bases and the J gene end by 5 bases; junction bases not matched to a gene: 6. The CDR3 reads CASSPPGLAGGDTQYF. Here the CDR3 DNA reads TGCGCCAGCAGCCCTCCTGGACTAGCGGGAGGAGATACGCAGTATTTT.

As for this clonotype: A junction end diverges from the germline sequence, so it may reflect a read error. The CDR3 region is CASSLMRQDRGGSGANVRTF. The CDR3 DNA reads as TGTGCCAGCAGCCTCATGCGCCAAGACAGGGGAGGCTCTGGGGCCAACGTCCGGACTTTC. This chain connects TRBV14 to TRBJ2-6; TRBD1 agrees at 8 bases. The CDR3 is made up of 20 amino acids. Per germline, CDR1 SGHDN and CDR2 FVKESK.

This clonotype was detected a few times. V is TRBV15 and J is TRBJ2-1; D is possibly TRBD1 or TRBD2 (6 bases each). Trimming removed 1 base at V and 6 bases at J, with 10 bases between. Germline V gives CDR1 LNHNV, CDR2 YYDKDF (reference sequence). The CDR3 contains 14 residues. The DNA of the CDR3 is TGTGCCACCAGCAGAGGGGGGGCAGGCAATGAGCAGTTCTTC. Translated, it gives CATSRGGAGNEQFF.

The CDR3 DNA reads as TGTGCCAGCAGCTTAACCGCAGCGGGGCCGCTTTCCCATGAGCAGTTCTTC. This translates into CASSLTAAGPLSHEQFF. The chain combines TRBV7-2 with TRBJ2-1, with 7 bases aligning to TRBD2. The CDR3 extends over 17 amino acids. Germline CDR1 and CDR2: SGHTA and FQGNSA. Trimming took 2 bases from V and 8 from J; bases not matched to a gene: 15.

This chain uses TRBV9 with TRBJ2-7; a weak D match, TRBD1 (6 bases). The CDR3 extends over 17 amino acids. With 3 bases removed from V and 7 bases from J, the gap between germline ends came to 26 bases. CDR1 and CDR2 from the germline V gene are SGDLS and YYNGEE. Here the CDR3 DNA reads TGTGCCAGCAGCGGCGGAGCTCAGGGGACCTTAGACAATGAGCAGTACTTC. Protein product: CASSGGAQGTLDNEQYF.

The V call is TRBV5-1, the J call TRBJ2-2; TRBD1 agrees at 8 bases. Germline values: CDR1 SGHRS, CDR2 YFSETQ. V was clipped by 1 base and J by 6 bases; unmatched bases: 8. The CDR3 runs 16 residues. CDR3: CASSLFQGAISGELFF. CDR3 sequence (DNA): TGCGCCAGCAGCTTGTTTCAGGGGGCGATCTCCGGGGAGCTGTTTTTT.

The CDR3 loop reads CASSGDFSTDTQYF. DNA for the CDR3: TGTGCCAGCAGCGGGGACTTCAGCACAGATACGCAGTATTTT. This rearrangement joins TRBV27 to TRBJ2-3, with a tentative D call TRBD2 (6 bases). The CDR3 extends over 14 amino acids. CDR1 is MNHEY, CDR2 SMNVEV, per germline (reference sequence). Trimming shortened V by 6 bases and J by 0 bases, and 10 bases separated the two germline ends.

This clonotype was found a few times. The genes are TRBV12-3 or TRBV12-4 and TRBJ1-2, with a weak D call TRBD1 (6 bases). The CDR3 is made up of 13 amino acids. V lost 4 bases and J lost 5, with 11 bases in between. CDR3 DNA: TGTGCCAGCAGTTACCCACAGGGATATGGCTACACCTTC. It is translated as CASSYPQGYGYTF.

The sample holds a few counts of this clonotype. The chain employs TRBV5-1 and TRBJ2-1; TRBD2 aligns across 9 bases. V lost 0 bases, J lost 8 bases, and 6 bases stayed unmatched. Per germline, CDR1 SGHRS and CDR2 YFSETQ. This CDR3 spans 15 amino acids. The CDR3 coding sequence is TGCGCCAGCAGCTTGGAGACGGGCGGGGGGGATGAGCAGTTCTTC. Its translation is CASSLETGGGDEQFF.